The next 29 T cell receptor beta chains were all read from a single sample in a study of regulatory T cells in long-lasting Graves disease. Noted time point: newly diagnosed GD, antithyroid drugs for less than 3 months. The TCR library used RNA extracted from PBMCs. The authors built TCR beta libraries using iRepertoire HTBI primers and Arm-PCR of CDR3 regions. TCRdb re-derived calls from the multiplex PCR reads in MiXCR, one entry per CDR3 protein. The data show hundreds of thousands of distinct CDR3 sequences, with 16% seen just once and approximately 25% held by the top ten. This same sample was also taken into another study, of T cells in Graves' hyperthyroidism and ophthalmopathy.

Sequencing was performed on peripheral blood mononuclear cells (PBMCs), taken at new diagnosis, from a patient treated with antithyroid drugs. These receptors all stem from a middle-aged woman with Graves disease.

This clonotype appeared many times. Written as DNA, the CDR3 is TGTGCCAGCCGGGCAATCGCCGGCTACACCTTC. Amino acid sequence: CASRAIAGYTF. V gene TRBV2 combines with J gene TRBJ1-2; D gene unclear. CDR3 length: 11 amino acids. Germline loops: CDR1 SNHLY, CDR2 FYNNEI. V was shortened by 8 bases and J by 8 bases, with 12 bases between the two germline ends.

For the CDR3, the DNA is TGTGCCAGCAGCTTAGAGGGACTACCTACCGGGGAGCTGTTTTTT. This translates into CASSLEGLPTGELFF. The chain has TRBV11-2 and TRBJ2-2; TRBD2 aligns across 7 bases. The CDR3 has 15 amino acids. V lost 0 bases, J lost 5 bases, and 3 bases stayed unmatched. Germline loops: CDR1 SGHAT, CDR2 FQNNGV.

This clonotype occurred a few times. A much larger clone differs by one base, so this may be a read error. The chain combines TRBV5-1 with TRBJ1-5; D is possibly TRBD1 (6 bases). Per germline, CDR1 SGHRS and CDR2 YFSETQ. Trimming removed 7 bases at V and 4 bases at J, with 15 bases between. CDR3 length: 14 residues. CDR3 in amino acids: CASGPDSPNQPQHF. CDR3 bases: TGCGCCAGCGGCCCGGACAGCCCTAATCAGCCCCAGCATTTT.

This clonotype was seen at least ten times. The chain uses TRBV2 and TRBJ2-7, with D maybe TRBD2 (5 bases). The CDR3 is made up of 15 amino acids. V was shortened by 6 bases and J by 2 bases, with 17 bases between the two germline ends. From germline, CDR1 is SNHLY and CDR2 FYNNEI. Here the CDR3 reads CASRDPWGVPYEQYF. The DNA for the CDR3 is TGTGCCAGCAGGGACCCTTGGGGAGTCCCCTACGAGCAGTACTTC.

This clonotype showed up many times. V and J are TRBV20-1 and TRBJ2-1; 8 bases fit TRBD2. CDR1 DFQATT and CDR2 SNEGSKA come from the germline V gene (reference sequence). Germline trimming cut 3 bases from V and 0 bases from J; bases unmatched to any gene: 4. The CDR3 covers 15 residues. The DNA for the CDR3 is TGCAGTGCTAGTACAAGCGGGGGCTCCTACAATGAGCAGTTCTTC. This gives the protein CSASTSGGSYNEQFF.

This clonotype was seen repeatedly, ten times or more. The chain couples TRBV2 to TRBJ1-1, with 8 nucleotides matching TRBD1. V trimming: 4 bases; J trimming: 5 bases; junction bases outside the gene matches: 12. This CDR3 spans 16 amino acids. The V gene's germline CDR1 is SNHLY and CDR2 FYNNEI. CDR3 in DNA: TGTGCCAGCAGTGGCCGGACAGGGAAACCGGTTACTGAAGCTTTCTTT. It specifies CASSGRTGKPVTEAFF.

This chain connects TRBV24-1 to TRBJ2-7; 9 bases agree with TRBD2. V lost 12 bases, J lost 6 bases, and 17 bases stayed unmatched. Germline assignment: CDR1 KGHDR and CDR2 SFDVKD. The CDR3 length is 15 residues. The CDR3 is CAPPWCAGGLSEQYF. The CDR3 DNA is TGTGCCCCCCCGTGGTGCGCGGGGGGGCTAAGCGAGCAGTACTTC.

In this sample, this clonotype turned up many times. The CDR3 protein is CASSPRGQGYTF. As DNA, the CDR3 is TGTGCCAGCAGCCCAAGAGGACAGGGCTACACCTTC. This sequence joins TRBV9 and TRBJ1-2; tentative D call: TRBD1 (6 bases). Germline CDR1 reads SGDLS; CDR2 reads YYNGEE. V gave up 4 bases and J gave up 8 bases, with 12 bases separating them. The CDR3 is 12 residues long.

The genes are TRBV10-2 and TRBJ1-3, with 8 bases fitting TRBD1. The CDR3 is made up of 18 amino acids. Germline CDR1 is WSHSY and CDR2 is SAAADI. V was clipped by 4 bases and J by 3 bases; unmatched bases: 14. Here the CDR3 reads CASSVGGQAHSYGNTIYF. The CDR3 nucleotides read TGCGCCAGCAGTGTCGGGGGACAGGCTCACTCTTATGGAAACACCATATATTTT.

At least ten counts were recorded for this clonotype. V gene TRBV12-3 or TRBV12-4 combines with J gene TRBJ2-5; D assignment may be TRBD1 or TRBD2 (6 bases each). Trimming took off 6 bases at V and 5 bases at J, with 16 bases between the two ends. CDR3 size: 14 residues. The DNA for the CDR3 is TGTGCCAGCAGCCCGGGGGTAACAGGGGAGACCCAGTACTTC. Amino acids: CASSPGVTGETQYF.

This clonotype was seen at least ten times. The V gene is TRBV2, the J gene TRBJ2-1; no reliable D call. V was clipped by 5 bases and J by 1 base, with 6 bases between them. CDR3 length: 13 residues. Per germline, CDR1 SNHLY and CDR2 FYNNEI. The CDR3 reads CASSSDSYNEQFF. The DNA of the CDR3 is TGTGCCAGCAGTTCAGATTCCTACAATGAGCAGTTCTTC.

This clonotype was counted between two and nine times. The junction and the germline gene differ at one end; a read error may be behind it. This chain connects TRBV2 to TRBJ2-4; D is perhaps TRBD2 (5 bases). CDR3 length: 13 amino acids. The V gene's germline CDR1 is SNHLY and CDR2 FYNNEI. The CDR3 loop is CASSEGPAGIQYF. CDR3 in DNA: TGTGCCAGCAGCGAAGGACCGGCGGGCATTCAGTACTTC.

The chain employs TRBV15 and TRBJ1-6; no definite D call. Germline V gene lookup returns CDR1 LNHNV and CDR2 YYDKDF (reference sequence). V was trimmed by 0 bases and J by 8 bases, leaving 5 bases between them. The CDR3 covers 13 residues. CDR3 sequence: CATSRESYSPLHF. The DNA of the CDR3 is TGTGCCACCAGCAGAGAGAGCTATTCACCCCTCCACTTT. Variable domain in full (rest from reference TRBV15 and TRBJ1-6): DAMVIQNPRYQVTQFGKPVTLSCSQTLNHNVMYWYQQKSSQAPKLLFHYYDKDFNNEADTPDNFQSRRPNTSFCFLDIRSPGLGDTAMYLCATSRESYSPLHFGNGTRLTVT.

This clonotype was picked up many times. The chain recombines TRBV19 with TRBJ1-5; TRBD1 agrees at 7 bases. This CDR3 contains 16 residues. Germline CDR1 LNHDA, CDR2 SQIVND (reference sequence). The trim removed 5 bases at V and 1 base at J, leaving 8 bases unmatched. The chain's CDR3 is CASSERQGKSNQPQHF. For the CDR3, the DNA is TGTGCCAGTAGTGAACGACAGGGTAAAAGCAATCAGCCCCAGCATTTT.

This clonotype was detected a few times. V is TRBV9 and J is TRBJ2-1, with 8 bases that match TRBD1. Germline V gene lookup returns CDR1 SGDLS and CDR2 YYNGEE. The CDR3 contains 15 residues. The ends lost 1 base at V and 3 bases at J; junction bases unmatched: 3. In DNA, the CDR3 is TGTGCCAGCAGCGTACAGGGGGCACTCTACAATGAGCAGTTCTTC. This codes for CASSVQGALYNEQFF. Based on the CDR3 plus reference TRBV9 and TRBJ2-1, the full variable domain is DSGVTQTPKHLITATGQRVTLRCSPRSGDLSVYWYQQSLDQGLQFLIQYYNGEERAKGNILERFSAQQFPDLHSELNLSSLELGDSALYFCASSVQGALYNEQFFGPGTRLTVL.

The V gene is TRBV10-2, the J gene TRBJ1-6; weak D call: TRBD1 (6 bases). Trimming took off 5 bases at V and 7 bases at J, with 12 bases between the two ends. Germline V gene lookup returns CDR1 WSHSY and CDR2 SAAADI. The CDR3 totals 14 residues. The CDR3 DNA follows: TGCGCCAGCAGTACGGGACATATGAATTCACCCCTCCACTTT. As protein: CASSTGHMNSPLHF.

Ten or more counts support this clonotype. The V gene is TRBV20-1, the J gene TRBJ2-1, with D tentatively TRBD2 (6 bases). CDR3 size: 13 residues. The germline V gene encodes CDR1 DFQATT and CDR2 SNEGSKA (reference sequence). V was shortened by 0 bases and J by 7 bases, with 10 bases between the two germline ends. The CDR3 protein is CSAREAGRNEQFF. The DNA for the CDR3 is TGCAGTGCTAGAGAAGCGGGCAGAAATGAGCAGTTCTTC.

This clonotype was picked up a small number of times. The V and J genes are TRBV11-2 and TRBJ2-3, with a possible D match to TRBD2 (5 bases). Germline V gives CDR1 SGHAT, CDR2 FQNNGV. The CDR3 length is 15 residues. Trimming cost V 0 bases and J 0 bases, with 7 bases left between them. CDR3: CASSLDIASTDTQYF. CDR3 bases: TGTGCCAGCAGCTTAGATATAGCGAGCACAGATACGCAGTATTTT.

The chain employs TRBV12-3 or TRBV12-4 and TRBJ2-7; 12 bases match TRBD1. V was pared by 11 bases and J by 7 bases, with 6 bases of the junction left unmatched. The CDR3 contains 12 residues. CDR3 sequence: CASGTGGVEQYF. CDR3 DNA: TGTGCCTCCGGGACAGGGGGCGTAGAGCAGTACTTC.

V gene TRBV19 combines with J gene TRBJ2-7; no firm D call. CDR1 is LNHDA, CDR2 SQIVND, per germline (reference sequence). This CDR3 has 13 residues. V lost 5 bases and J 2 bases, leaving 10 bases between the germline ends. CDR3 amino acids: CASSVSGPYEQYF. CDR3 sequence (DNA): TGTGCCAGTAGTGTTTCTGGTCCCTACGAGCAGTACTTC.

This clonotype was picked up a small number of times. In DNA form, the CDR3 reads TGCAGCGCTCTAACAGGGGACTCCTACGAGCAGTACTTC. Residues: CSALTGDSYEQYF. The chain combines TRBV29-1 with TRBJ2-7; 7 bases align to TRBD1. The CDR3 consists of 13 residues. V lost 7 bases, J lost 0 bases, and 6 bases stayed unmatched. Per germline, CDR1 SQVTM and CDR2 ANQGSEA.

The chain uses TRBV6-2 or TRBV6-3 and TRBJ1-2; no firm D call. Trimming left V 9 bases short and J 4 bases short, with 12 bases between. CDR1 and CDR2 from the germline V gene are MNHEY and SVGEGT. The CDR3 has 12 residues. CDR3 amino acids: CARTNGFYGYTF. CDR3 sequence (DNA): TGTGCCAGGACGAACGGTTTCTATGGCTACACCTTC.

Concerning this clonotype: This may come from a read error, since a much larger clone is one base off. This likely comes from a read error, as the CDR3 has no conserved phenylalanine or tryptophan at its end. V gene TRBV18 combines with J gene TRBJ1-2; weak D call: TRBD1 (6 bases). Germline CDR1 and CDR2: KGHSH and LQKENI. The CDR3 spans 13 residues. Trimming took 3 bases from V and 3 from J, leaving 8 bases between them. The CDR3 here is CASSPGGYYGYTS. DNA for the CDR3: TGTGCCAGCTCACCGGGGGGCTACTATGGCTACACCTCC.

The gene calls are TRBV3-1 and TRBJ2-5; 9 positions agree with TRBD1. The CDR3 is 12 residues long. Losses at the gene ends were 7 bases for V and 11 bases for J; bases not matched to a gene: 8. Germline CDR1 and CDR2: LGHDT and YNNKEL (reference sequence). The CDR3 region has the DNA TGTGCCAGCACCAAAGGAGGACAGGGGCAGTACTTC. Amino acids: CASTKGGQGQYF.

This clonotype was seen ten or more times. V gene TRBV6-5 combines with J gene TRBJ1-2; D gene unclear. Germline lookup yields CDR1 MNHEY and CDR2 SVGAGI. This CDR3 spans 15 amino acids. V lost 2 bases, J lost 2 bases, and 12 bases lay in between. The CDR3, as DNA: TGTGCCAGCAGTTACGGCCCGGCAGTCAACTATGGCTACACCTTC. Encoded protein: CASSYGPAVNYGYTF.

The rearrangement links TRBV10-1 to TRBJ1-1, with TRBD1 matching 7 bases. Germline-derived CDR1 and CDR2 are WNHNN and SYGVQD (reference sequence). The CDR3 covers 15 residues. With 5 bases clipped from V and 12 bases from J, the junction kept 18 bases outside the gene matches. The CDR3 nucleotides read TGCGCCAGCAGTCCCTCAACTAACCGGGACAGCGAAACTTTCTTT. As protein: CASSPSTNRDSETFF.

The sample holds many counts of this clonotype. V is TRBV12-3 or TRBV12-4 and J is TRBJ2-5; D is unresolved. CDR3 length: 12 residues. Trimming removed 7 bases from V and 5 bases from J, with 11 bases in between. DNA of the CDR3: TGTGCCAGCAAGGCTTCGTTGGAGACCCAGTACTTC. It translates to CASKASLETQYF.

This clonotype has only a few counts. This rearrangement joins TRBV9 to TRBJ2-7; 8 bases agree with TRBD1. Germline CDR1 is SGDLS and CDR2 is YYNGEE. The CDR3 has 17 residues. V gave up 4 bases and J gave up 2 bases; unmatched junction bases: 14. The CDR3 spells CASSLSGGGTGTYEQYF. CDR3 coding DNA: TGTGCCAGCAGCCTATCAGGAGGGGGGACAGGAACCTACGAGCAGTACTTC.

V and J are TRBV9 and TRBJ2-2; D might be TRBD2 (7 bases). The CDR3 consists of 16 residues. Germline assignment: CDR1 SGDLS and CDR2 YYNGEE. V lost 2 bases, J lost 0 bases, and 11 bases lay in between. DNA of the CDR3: TGTGCCAGCAGCGTTTGGGGGGGCTCGAACACCGGGGAGCTGTTTTTT. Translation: CASSVWGGSNTGELFF.